This T cell receptor beta chain was sequenced during a study of T cell changes during pregnancy in multiple sclerosis. Profiled with immunoSEQ multiplex PCR; TCRdb holds only in-frame clones, not every one. Found here are about 46,000 clones, just over 90% of them singletons; the top ten hold under 4.5%. V was clipped by 6 bases and J by 4 bases, with 15 bases between them. From germline, CDR1 is MNHEY and CDR2 SMNVEV (reference sequence). The CDR3 is made up of 15 amino acids. The material was CD8+ T cells from peripheral blood mononuclear cells, obtained after pregnancy. This receptor was obtained from a female donor with multiple sclerosis, enrolled in a pregnancy study. The chain couples TRBV27 to TRBJ2-2; D perhaps matches TRBD1 (6 bases). CDR3 sequence: CASRGLDRTTGELFF. The DNA of the CDR3 is TGTGCCAGCAGGGGGTTAGACAGGACCACCGGGGAGCTGTTTTTT.